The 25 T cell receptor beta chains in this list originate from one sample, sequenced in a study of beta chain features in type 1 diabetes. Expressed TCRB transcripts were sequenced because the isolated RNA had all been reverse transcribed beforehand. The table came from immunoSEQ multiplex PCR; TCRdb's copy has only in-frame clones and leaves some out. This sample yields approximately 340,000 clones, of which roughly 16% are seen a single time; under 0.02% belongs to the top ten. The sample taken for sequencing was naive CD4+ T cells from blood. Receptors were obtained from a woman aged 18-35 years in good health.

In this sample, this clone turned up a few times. DNA for the CDR3: TGCGCCAGCAGCTTGGGGCCAGGGGTCGATTACGAGCAGTACTTC. The encoded protein is CASSLGPGVDYEQYF. The genes are TRBV5-1 and TRBJ2-7; D perhaps matches TRBD1 (6 bases). Trimming left V 0 bases short and J 4 bases short, with 14 bases between. Germline assignment: CDR1 SGHRS and CDR2 YFSETQ. The CDR3 is made up of 15 amino acids.

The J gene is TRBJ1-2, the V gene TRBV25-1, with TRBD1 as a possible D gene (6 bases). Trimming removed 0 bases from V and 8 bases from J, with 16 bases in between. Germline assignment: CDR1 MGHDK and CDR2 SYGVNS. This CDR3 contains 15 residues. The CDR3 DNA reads TGTGCCAGCAGTGAATACCGGGGGGCCTCGTGGGGCTACACCTTC. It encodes CASSEYRGASWGYTF.

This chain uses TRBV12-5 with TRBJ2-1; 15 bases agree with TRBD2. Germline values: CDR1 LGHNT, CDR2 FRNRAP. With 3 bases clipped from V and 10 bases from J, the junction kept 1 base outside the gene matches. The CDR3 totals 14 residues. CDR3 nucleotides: TGTGCTAGTGGTTTCGGGACTAGCGGGAGGGAGCAGTTCTTC. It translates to CASGFGTSGREQFF. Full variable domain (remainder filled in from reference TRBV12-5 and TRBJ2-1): DARVTQTPRHKVTEMGQEVTMRCQPILGHNTVFWYRQTMMQGLELLAYFRNRAPLDDSGMPKDRFSAEMPDATLATLKIQPSEPRDSAVYFCASGFGTSGREQFFGPGTRLTVL.

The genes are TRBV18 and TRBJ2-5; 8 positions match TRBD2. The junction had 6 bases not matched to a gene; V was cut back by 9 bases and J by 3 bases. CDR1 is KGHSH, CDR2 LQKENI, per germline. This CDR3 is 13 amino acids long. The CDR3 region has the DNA TGTGCCAGTACGGGAGGGAGAGAAGAGACCCAGTACTTC. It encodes CASTGGREETQYF. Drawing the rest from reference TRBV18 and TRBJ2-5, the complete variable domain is NAGVMQNPRHLVRRRGQEARLRCSPMKGHSHVYWYRQLPEEGLKFMVYLQKENIIDESGMPKERFSAEFPKEGPSILRIQQVVRGDSAAYFCASTGGREETQYFGPGTRLLVL.

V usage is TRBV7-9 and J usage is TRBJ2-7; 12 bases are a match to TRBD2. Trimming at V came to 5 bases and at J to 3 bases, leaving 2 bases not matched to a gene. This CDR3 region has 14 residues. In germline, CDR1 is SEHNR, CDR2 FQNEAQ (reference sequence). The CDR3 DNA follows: TGTGCCAGCAGCAGGACTAGCGGGAACTACGAGCAGTACTTC. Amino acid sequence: CASSRTSGNYEQYF. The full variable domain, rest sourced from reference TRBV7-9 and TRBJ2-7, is DTGVSQNPRHKITKRGQNVTFRCDPISEHNRLYWYRQTLGQGPEFLTYFQNEAQLEKSRLLSDRFSAERPKGSFSTLEIQRTEQGDSAMYLCASSRTSGNYEQYFGPGTRLTVT.

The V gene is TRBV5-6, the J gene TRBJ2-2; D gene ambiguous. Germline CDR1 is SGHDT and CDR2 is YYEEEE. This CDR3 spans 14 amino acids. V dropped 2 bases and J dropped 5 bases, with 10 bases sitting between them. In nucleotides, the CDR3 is TGTGCCAGCAGCTTTAATCGTGAGACCGGGGAGCTGTTTTTT. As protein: CASSFNRETGELFF.

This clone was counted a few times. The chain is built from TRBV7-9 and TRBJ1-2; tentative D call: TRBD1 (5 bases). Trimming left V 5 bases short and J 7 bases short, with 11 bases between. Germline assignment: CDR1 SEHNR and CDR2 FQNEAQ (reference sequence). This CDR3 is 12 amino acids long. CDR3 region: CASSTGLPGYTF. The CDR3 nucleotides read TGTGCCAGCAGCACGGGACTCCCTGGCTACACCTTC.

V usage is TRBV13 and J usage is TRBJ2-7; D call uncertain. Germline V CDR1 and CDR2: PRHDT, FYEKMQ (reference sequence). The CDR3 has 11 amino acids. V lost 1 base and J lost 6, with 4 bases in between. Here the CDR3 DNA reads TGTGCCAGCAGCTTAGTTAGCGAGCAGTACTTC. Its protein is CASSLVSEQYF.

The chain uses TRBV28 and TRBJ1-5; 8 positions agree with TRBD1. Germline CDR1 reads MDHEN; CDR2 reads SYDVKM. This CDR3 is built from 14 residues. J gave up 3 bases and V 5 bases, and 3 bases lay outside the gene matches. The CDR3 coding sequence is TGTGCCAGCAGTCAGGGGGCCGTCAATCAGCCCCAGCATTTT. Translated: CASSQGAVNQPQHF. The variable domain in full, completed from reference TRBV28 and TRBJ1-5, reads DVKVTQSSRYLVKRTGEKVFLECVQDMDHENMFWYRQDPGLGLRLIYFSYDVKMKEKGDIPEGYSVSREKKERFSLILESASTNQTSMYLCASSQGAVNQPQHFGDGTRLSIL.

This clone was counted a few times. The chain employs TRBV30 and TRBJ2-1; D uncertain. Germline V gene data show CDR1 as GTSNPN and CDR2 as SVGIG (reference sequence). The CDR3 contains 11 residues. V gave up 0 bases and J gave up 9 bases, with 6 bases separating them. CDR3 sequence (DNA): TGTGCCTGGAGTGTACATTTTGAGCAGTTCTTC. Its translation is CAWSVHFEQFF. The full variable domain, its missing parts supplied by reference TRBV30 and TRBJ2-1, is SQTIHQWPATLVQPVGSPLSLECTVEGTSNPNLYWYRQAAGRGLQLLFYSVGIGQISSEVPQNLSASRPQDRQFILSSKKLLLSDSGFYLCAWSVHFEQFFGPGTRLTVL.

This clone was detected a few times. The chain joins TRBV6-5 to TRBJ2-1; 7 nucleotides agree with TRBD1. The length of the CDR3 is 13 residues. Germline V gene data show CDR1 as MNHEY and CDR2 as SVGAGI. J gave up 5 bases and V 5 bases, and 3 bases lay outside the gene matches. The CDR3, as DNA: TGTGCCAGCAGTAGGACAGGACACAATGAGCAGTTCTTC. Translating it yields CASSRTGHNEQFF.

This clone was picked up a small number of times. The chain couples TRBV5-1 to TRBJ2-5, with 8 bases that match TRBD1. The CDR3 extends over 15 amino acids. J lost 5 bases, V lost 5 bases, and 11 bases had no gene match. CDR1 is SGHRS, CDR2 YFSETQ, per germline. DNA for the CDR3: TGCGCCAGCAGACGGACAGGGACGAGCCGGGAGACCCAGTACTTC. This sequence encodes CASRRTGTSRETQYF. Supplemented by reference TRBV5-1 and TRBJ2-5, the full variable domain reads KAGVTQTPRYLIKTRGQQVTLSCSPISGHRSVSWYQQTPGQGLQFLFEYFSETQRNKGNFPGRFSGRQFSNSRSEMNVSTLELGDSALYLCASRRTGTSRETQYFGPGTRLLVL.

This chain's CDR3 is CASSHASGTSGRGEQFF. Written as DNA, the CDR3 is TGCGCCAGCAGCCACGCCTCCGGGACTAGCGGGAGAGGTGAGCAGTTCTTC. The rearrangement uses TRBV4-1 and TRBJ2-1, with 14 bases that match TRBD2. This CDR3 region has 17 residues. V lost 3 bases to trimming and J lost 9 bases; unmatched junction nucleotides: 10. The germline V gene encodes CDR1 MGHRA and CDR2 YSYEKL.

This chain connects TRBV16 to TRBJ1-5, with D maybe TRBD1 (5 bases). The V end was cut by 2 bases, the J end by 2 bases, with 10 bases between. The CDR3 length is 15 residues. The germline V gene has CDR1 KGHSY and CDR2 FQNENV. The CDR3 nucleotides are TGTGCCAGCAGCCAAAGGGGAAATGGCAATCAGCCCCAGCATTTT. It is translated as CASSQRGNGNQPQHF.

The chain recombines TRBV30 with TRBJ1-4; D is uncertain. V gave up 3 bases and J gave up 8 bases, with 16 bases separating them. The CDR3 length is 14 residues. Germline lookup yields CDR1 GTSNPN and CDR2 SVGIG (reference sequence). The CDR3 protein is CAWRTELPGEKLFF. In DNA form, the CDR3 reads TGTGCCTGGAGGACGGAGCTCCCGGGGGAAAAACTGTTTTTT.

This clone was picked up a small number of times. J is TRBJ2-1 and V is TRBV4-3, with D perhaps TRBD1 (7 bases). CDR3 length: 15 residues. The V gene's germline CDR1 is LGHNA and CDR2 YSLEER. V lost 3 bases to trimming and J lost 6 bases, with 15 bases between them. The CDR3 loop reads CASSQEGALSNEQFF. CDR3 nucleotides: TGCGCCAGCAGCCAGGAGGGGGCTCTGTCCAATGAGCAGTTCTTC.

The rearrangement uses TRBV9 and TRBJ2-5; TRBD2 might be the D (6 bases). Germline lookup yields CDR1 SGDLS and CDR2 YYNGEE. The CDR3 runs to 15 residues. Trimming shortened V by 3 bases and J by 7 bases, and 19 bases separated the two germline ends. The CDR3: CASSDISGYSTTQYF. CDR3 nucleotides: TGTGCCAGCAGCGACATTAGCGGCTACTCAACGACCCAGTACTTC. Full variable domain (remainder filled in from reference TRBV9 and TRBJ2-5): DSGVTQTPKHLITATGQRVTLRCSPRSGDLSVYWYQQSLDQGLQFLIQYYNGEERAKGNILERFSAQQFPDLHSELNLSSLELGDSALYFCASSDISGYSTTQYFGPGTRLLVL.

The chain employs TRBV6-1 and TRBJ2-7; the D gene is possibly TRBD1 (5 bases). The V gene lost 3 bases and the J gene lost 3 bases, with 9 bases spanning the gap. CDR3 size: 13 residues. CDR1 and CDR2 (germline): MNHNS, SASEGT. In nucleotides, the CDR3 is TGTGCCAGCAGTGACCAGGGTGTCTACGAGCAGTACTTC. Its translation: CASSDQGVYEQYF.

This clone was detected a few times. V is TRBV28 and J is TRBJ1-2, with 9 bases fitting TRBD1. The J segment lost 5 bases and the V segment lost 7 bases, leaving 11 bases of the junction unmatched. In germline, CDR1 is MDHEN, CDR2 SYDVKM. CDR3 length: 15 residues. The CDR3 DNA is TGTGCCAGCAACATACCGGGACAGGGAAAGTATGGCTACACCTTC. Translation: CASNIPGQGKYGYTF.

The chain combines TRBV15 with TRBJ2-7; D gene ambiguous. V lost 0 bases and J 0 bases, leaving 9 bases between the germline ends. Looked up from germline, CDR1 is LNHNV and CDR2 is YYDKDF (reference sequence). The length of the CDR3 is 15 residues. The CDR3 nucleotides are TGTGCCACCAGCAGAGATAAGAGGAGCTCCTACGAGCAGTACTTC. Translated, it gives CATSRDKRSSYEQYF.

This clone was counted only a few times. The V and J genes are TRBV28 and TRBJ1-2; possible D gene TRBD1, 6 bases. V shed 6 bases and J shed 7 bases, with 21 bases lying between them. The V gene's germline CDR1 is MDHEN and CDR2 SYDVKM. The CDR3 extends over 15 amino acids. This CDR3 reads CASRGSQGAPAGYTF. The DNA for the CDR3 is TGTGCCAGCAGGGGATCACAGGGAGCCCCCGCTGGCTACACCTTC.

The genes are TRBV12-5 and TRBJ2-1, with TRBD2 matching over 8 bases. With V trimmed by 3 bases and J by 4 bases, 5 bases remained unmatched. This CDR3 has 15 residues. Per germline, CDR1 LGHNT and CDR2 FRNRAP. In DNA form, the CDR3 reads TGTGCTAGTGGTTTAAGCGGGAGCGGGTACAATGAGCAGTTCTTC. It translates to CASGLSGSGYNEQFF.

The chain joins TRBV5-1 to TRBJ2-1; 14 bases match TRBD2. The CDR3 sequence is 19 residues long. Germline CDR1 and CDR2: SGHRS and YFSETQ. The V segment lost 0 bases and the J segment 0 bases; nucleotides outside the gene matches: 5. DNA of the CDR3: TGCGCCAGCAGCTTGGGAGGACTAGCGGGAGGCCCCTCCTACAATGAGCAGTTCTTC. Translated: CASSLGGLAGGPSYNEQFF.

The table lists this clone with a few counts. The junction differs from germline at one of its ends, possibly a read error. DNA of the CDR3: TGCGGGTACGGCAATCAGCCCCAGCATTTT. Translated: CGYGNQPQHF. V usage is TRBV6-4 and J usage is TRBJ1-5; D gene unclear. Germline assignment: CDR1 MRHNA and CDR2 SNTAGT. The CDR3 is 10 residues long.

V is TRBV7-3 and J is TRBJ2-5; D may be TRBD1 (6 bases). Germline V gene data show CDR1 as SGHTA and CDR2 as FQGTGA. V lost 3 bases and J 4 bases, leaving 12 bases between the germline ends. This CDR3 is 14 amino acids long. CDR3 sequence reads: CASSFQGTGETQYF. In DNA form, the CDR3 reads TGTGCCAGCAGCTTCCAGGGGACGGGAGAGACCCAGTACTTC.